The sequence of this T cell receptor (beta chain) was determined in a study of T cells of healthy individuals. Trimming pared 7 bases from V and 5 bases from J, leaving 11 bases between. The CDR3 has 13 amino acids. CDR1 and CDR2 from the germline V gene are MNHNS and SASEGT. TCRdb re-derived calls from the 5' RACE reads in MiXCR, one entry per CDR3 protein. The data show over 95,000 distinct CDR3 sequences, under 20% seen once. This clonotype was observed a handful of times. This chain uses TRBV6-1 with TRBJ2-2, with TRBD2 as a possible D gene (5 bases). The receptor was isolated from a human donor in good health. CDR3 amino acids: CASTRGRTGELFF. CDR3 bases: TGTGCCAGCACTAGAGGGCGGACCGGGGAGCTGTTTTTT.